This T cell receptor beta chain was identified during a study of T cell repertoires in cytomegalovirus infection (dated by TCRdb to between 2018 and 2021). Study-level background: Peptide stimulations targeted recently identified HLA-C-restricted CMV epitopes, whose presentation resists viral immunomodulation, together with well-studied HLA-B-restricted epitopes. Donor HLA type was relevant to the analysis, as public TCR beta signatures indicated carriage of CMV infection together with the matching HLA type.

Overall results and qualifications from the work: In both this cohort and an independent roughly 400-donor cohort, the cumulative frequency of public TCR beta family members distinguished carriers of CMV infection plus the relevant HLA type. In the ex vivo response, HLA-C-restricted CMV-specific TCR beta clonotypes were dominant, and in two of eight donors the single most frequent clonotype came from this HLA-C-restricted group.

Counted from cysteine to phenylalanine, this CDR3 has 16 amino acids. The sequence is cut down to CDR3 DNA, 48 bases in frame from base 1. Trimming at the junction amounts to 8 bases on V and 5 bases on J, and the germline ends lie 21 bases apart. CDR1 is given as SGHVS and CDR2 as FNYEAQ, both from the germline V gene. Sequencing relied on an Illumina HiSeq 1500. TCRdb ran its own pipeline on the public reads, namely fastp trimming at Q25 and MiXCR clone calling, and kept in-frame beta chains. Duplicate CDR3 protein sequences are folded into a single record with the most common DNA and genes. A total of some 920,000 distinct CDR3 sequences appear in this sample, less than 40% of them only once. Around 15% of the sample is taken by the ten largest. This clonotype appeared many times. Its antigen remains unidentified. Nothing much larger sits one base from this clone, and base qualities are not available.

The treatment or condition label for this specimen denotes: in vitro stimulation with specific CMV peptide epitopes to enrich CMV-specific T cells. The sample in question was cultured CD8+ T cells from PBMCs, obtained from culture after CMV antigen stimulation. The source of this sequence is a human donor in good health (CMV status not recorded). Some clones in this sample may be carry-over from other donors' samples. The chain is encoded by TRBV7-6 joined to TRBJ2-2, and TRBD2 may be the D gene, going by 6 matching bases. The CDR3 has the sequence CASGPWAGTVTGELFF. The sequenced DNA: TGTGCCAGCGGACCCTGGGCCGGGACTGTAACCGGGGAGCTGTTTTTT.